What follows is one T cell receptor (beta chain) and its context. What it binds is not known. The sample is drawn from a study of shared clonotypes between healthy human individuals. Study observations and caveats: Clonotypes shared by all four sorted-subset donors had higher generation probabilities than non-shared clonotypes. The researchers took only blood, and tissue repertoires probably look different.

Sequenced by immunoSEQ multiplex PCR; TCRdb stores in-frame clones only, minus some. The profile shows 180,000 or so clones, approximately 95% of them singletons. Trimming took off 0 bases at V and 2 bases at J, with 5 bases between the two ends. The CDR3 is 13 residues long. Germline V CDR1 and CDR2: SGDLS, YYNGEE. The rearrangement uses TRBV9 and TRBJ1-2; D is unresolved. This sequence originates from a woman in her twenties or thirties in good health. The sequenced sample was naive CD4+ T cells sorted from blood. Described subset: CD45RA+ positively selected. The CDR3 nucleotides are TGTGCCAGCAGCGTAGTGGGGAACTATGGCTACACCTTC. Protein sequence: CASSVVGNYGYTF. The full variable domain, with the rest looked up from reference TRBV9 and TRBJ1-2, is DSGVTQTPKHLITATGQRVTLRCSPRSGDLSVYWYQQSLDQGLQFLIQYYNGEERAKGNILERFSAQQFPDLHSELNLSSLELGDSALYFCASSVVGNYGYTFGSGTRLTVV.